This T cell receptor (beta chain) stems from a study of patients and donors after allogeneic stem cell transplantation. Trimming left V 7 bases short and J 0 bases short, with 29 bases between. Germline CDR1 and CDR2: MNHEY and SVGEGT. This CDR3 spans 20 amino acids. From the RT-PCR reads, TCRdb called clonotypes with MiXCR, one entry per CDR3 protein. Among 80,000 to 90,000 distinct CDR3 sequences, approximately 49% were seen once, and the ten largest hold 50% to 75%. This clonotype originated in a human donor who was either an allogeneic HSCT recipient or a stem cell or donor lymphocyte infusion donor (not recorded which). It is not recorded whose cells these are; they may come from a transplant donor. Sequenced material: blood, either unsorted or a sorted T cell fraction (not recorded which). The chain couples TRBV6-2 or TRBV6-3 to TRBJ2-3; D may be TRBD2 (7 bases). The CDR3 spells CASTLDHRDNASGSTDTQYF. In nucleotides, the CDR3 is TGTGCCAGCACATTGGATCACCGGGACAACGCTAGCGGTAGCACAGATACGCAGTATTTT.